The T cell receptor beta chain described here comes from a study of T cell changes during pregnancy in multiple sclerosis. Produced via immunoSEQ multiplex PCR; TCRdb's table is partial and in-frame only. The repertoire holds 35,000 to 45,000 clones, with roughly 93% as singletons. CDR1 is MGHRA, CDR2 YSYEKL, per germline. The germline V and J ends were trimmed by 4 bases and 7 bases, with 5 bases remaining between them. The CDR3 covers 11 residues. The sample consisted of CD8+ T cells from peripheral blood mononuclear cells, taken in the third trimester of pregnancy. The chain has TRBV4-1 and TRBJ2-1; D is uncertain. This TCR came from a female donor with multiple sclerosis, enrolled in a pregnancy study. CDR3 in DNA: TGCGCCAGCAGCCCCGGGAATGAGCAGTTCTTC. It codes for CASSPGNEQFF.